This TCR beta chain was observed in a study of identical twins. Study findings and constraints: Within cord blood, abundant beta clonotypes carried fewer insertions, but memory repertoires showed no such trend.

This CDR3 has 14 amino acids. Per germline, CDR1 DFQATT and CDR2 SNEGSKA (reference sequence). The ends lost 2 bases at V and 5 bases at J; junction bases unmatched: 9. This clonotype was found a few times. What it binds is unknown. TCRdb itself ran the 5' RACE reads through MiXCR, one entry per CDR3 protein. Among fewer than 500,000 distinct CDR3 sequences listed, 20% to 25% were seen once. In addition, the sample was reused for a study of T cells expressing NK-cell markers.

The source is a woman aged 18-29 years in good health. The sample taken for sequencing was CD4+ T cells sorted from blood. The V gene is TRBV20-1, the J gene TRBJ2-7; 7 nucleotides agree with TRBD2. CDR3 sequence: CSARPGGGANEQYF. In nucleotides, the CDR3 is TGCAGTGCTAGACCCGGGGGAGGGGCGAACGAGCAGTACTTC.